This entry lists 27 T cell receptor beta chains sequenced from one sample in a study of blood T cells in healthy people across ages (dated by TCRdb to about 2015). The library was made by 5' RACE. Sequencing used an Illumina HiSeq 2500. A second PCR of roughly 7 to 11 cycles was performed with a sample-barcoded 5' primer and a J-beta primer mix. TCRdb itself trimmed the public reads at Q25 with fastp, ran MiXCR and retained productive beta chains. Rows merge per CDR3 protein into single entries with the most common DNA and genes. The sample table records about 780,000 distinct CDR3 sequences; less than 80% of these occur just once. The ten biggest clones cover about 27% of the sample. Sample: blood. These receptor sequences come from a man aged 30 to 45 in good health.

The chain carries TRBV4-1 and TRBJ2-1, with TRBD2 matching over 9 bases. The CDR3 is 18 amino acids. V dropped 2 bases and J dropped 2; count of bases not matched to a gene: 10. Germline V gene data show CDR1 as MGHRA and CDR2 as YSYEKL. The CDR3 reads CASSQKTLRGGPYNEQFF. CDR3 nucleotide sequence: TGCGCCAGCAGCCAAAAGACCTTGCGGGGGGGCCCCTACAATGAGCAGTTCTTC.

The genes are TRBV7-6 and TRBJ2-4, with D possibly being TRBD1 (7 bases). Judging by the DNA end, TRBJ2-7 fits better; the J call may be wrong. This CDR3 is built from 14 residues. Germline CDR1 and CDR2: SGHVS and FNYEAQ. In DNA, the CDR3 is TGTGCCAGCACCTTGAGGAGGGGGCCCTACGAGCAGTACTTC. Amino acid sequence: CASTLRRGPYEQYF.

The gene calls are TRBV27 and TRBJ2-5, with 10 bases that match TRBD2. Germline lookup yields CDR1 MNHEY and CDR2 SMNVEV (reference sequence). The length of the CDR3 is 16 residues. With 2 bases clipped from V and 1 base from J, the junction kept 4 bases outside the gene matches. The CDR3, as DNA: TGTGCCAGCAGTTTAGCGGGACTAGCGCTCCAAGAGACCCAGTACTTC. Amino acid sequence: CASSLAGLALQETQYF.

The V call is TRBV7-8, the J call TRBJ1-5; D is unclear. Germline V gene data show CDR1 as SGHVS and CDR2 as FQNEAQ. This CDR3 comprises 14 residues. Deletions cut 1 base from V and 7 bases from J, with 11 bases between. CDR3 in DNA: TGTGCCAGCAGCTTAGAAGGAGGGAGGCAGCCCCAGCATTTT. This encodes CASSLEGGRQPQHF.

The chain recombines TRBV21-1 with TRBJ2-1. TRBV21-1 is marked as a pseudogene. The CDR3 is made up of 16 amino acids. The CDR3 region is CASSKCYRGSYNEQFF. As DNA, the CDR3 is TGTGCCAGCAGCAAGTGCTACAGGGGCTCCTACAATGAGCAGTTCTTC.

Remarks on this clonotype: A junction boundary mismatches the germline segment, possibly from a read error. The J gene is TRBJ2-3, the V gene TRBV29-1; D call uncertain. The germline V gene has CDR1 SQVTM and CDR2 ANQGSEA. The length of the CDR3 is 14 residues. CDR3 nucleotides: TGCAGCGTCGAAGCCACAAGTATTGGAGATACGCAGTATTTT. Its protein is CSVEATSIGDTQYF.

This clonotype has a handful of counts. The chain recombines TRBV2 with TRBJ2-5; 9 nucleotides line up with TRBD1. The junction had 2 bases not matched to a gene; V was cut back by 4 bases and J by 5 bases. CDR3 length equals 13 residues. Germline CDR1 is SNHLY and CDR2 is FYNNEI. Here the CDR3 DNA reads TGTGCCAGCAGTGGGACAGGGGCCGAGACCCAGTACTTC. Translation: CASSGTGAETQYF. Drawing the rest from reference TRBV2 and TRBJ2-5, the complete variable domain is EPEVTQTPSHQVTQMGQEVILRCVPISNHLYFYWYRQILGQKVEFLVSFYNNEISEKSEIFDDQFSVERPDGSNFTLKIRSTKLEDSAMYFCASSGTGAETQYFGPGTRLLVL.

The chain carries TRBV7-2 and TRBJ2-3; either TRBD1 or TRBD2 may supply D (5 bases each). Trimming removed 1 base from V and 2 bases from J, with 7 bases in between. CDR1 SGHTA and CDR2 FQGNSA come from the germline V gene. There are 14 residues in the CDR3. The DNA of the CDR3 is TGTGCCAGCAGCTTAGGGGGGATCACAGATACGCAGTATTTT. Translated, it gives CASSLGGITDTQYF.

This clonotype was picked up a small number of times. The V call is TRBV5-6, the J call TRBJ2-5; 7 nucleotides agree with TRBD1. Germline CDR1 and CDR2: SGHDT and YYEEEE. CDR3 size: 13 residues. Losses at the gene ends were 4 bases for V and 7 bases for J; bases not matched to a gene: 7. CDR3 in DNA: TGTGCCAGCAGCCGAACAGGGGAAGGGACCCAGTACTTC. Protein sequence: CASSRTGEGTQYF. Together with reference TRBV5-6 and TRBJ2-5, the CDR3 gives the full variable domain: DAGVTQSPTHLIKTRGQQVTLRCSPKSGHDTVSWYQQALGQGPQFIFQYYEEEERQRGNFPDRFSGHQFPNYSSELNVNALLLGDSALYLCASSRTGEGTQYFGPGTRLLVL.

The rearrangement uses TRBV9 and TRBJ2-4; D possibly uses TRBD1 or TRBD2 (6 bases each). The tail of the sequence fits TRBJ2-5 better, so the J call may be wrong. From germline, CDR1 is SGDLS and CDR2 YYNGEE. The CDR3 contains 16 residues. The CDR3 bases are TGTGCCAGCAGCGTAGTCGGTGGGGGGCCAATGGAGACCCAGTACTTC. Translated: CASSVVGGGPMETQYF.

The chain has TRBV9 and TRBJ2-1; 9 bases fit TRBD2. The DNA end is more similar to TRBJ2-7, so the J call may be wrong. Germline lookup yields CDR1 SGDLS and CDR2 YYNGEE. There are 16 residues in the CDR3. The CDR3 sequence: CASSGGLAPSYNEQYF. CDR3 sequence (DNA): TGTGCCAGCAGCGGTGGACTAGCGCCTTCCTACAATGAGCAGTACTTC.

The rearrangement uses TRBV3-1 and TRBJ2-3, with D tentatively TRBD1 (5 bases). There are 15 residues in the CDR3. Trimming shortened V by 2 bases and J by 5 bases, and 14 bases separated the two germline ends. CDR1 LGHDT and CDR2 YNNKEL come from the germline V gene (reference sequence). The DNA for the CDR3 is TGTGCCAGCAGCCAAAGGCCGCCCCAGGGAGATACGCAGTATTTT. Protein sequence: CASSQRPPQGDTQYF.

This chain links TRBV24-1 with TRBJ2-2; 7 bases are a match to TRBD2. This CDR3 has 14 residues. The germline gives CDR1 KGHDR, CDR2 SFDVKD. V was pared by 11 bases and J by 4 bases, with 9 bases of the junction left unmatched. The CDR3 here is CASGGAGPTGELFF. The DNA for the CDR3 is TGTGCCAGTGGCGGAGCGGGGCCCACCGGGGAGCTGTTTTTT.

This clonotype appeared a single time. V usage is TRBV25-1 and J usage is TRBJ1-5; D is ambiguous. The V gene lost 1 base and the J gene lost 0 bases, with 10 bases spanning the gap. Germline CDR1 MGHDK, CDR2 SYGVNS. The CDR3 has 16 amino acids. Written as DNA, the CDR3 is TGTGCCAGCAGTGAATTCGGGATTGGTAGCAATCAGCCCCAGCATTTT. Translated: CASSEFGIGSNQPQHF.

V is TRBV6-1 and J is TRBJ2-7; TRBD2 aligns across 8 bases. Germline V lookup: CDR1 MNHNS, CDR2 SASEGT. Trimming cost V 4 bases and J 4 bases; bases outside gene matches: 12. The CDR3 has 16 residues. The CDR3 protein is CASSGTPTSGNYEQYF. CDR3 nucleotide sequence: TGTGCCAGCAGTGGAACCCCAACTAGCGGTAATTACGAGCAGTACTTC.

The chain recombines TRBV27 with TRBJ1-5; no definite D call. The length of the CDR3 is 14 residues. Per germline, CDR1 MNHEY and CDR2 SMNVEV (reference sequence). Trimming cost V 5 bases and J 2 bases, with 10 bases left between them. CDR3 sequence reads: CASSVGAGNQPQHF. CDR3 DNA sequence: TGTGCCAGCAGTGTAGGCGCTGGCAATCAGCCCCAGCATTTT.

The genes are TRBV29-1 and TRBJ2-1; D uncertain. Germline CDR1 reads SQVTM; CDR2 reads ANQGSEA. Trimming stripped 4 bases from V and 0 bases from J, with 13 bases between. This CDR3 is 15 amino acids long. The DNA of the CDR3 is TGCAGCGTTGCGTGGCGGATAGCCTCCTACAATGAGCAGTTCTTC. Translated, it gives CSVAWRIASYNEQFF.

This clonotype was seen a few times. This chain joins TRBV5-1 and TRBJ2-1, with D perhaps matching TRBD2 (6 bases). V lost 3 bases and J 4 bases, leaving 14 bases between the germline ends. The CDR3 has 15 amino acids. Germline V lookup: CDR1 SGHRS, CDR2 YFSETQ. The CDR3 nucleotides are TGCGCCAGCAGCTCCGGGAGCCTGGCTTACAATGAGCAGTTCTTC. Protein product: CASSSGSLAYNEQFF.

Concerning this clonotype itself: A much larger clonotype is one base distant, so this may be a read error. This sequence joins TRBV29-1 and TRBJ2-7; a possible D gene is TRBD1 (6 bases). With 0 bases removed from V and 7 bases from J, the gap between germline ends came to 19 bases. This CDR3 has 15 residues. Germline V CDR1 and CDR2: SQVTM, ANQGSEA. The CDR3 region is CSVEDPDRSYNEQYF. The DNA of the CDR3 is TGCAGCGTTGAAGACCCCGACAGGTCCTACAATGAGCAGTACTTC.

The J gene is TRBJ1-2, the V gene TRBV7-9, with no clear D. Trimming stripped 5 bases from V and 7 bases from J, with 23 bases between. CDR3 length equals 16 residues. Germline-derived CDR1 and CDR2 are SEHNR and FQNEAQ (reference sequence). CDR3 DNA: TGTGCCAGCAGCCTTACCCCCAGCATGCGGGGTGGTGGCTACACCTTC. Translation: CASSLTPSMRGGGYTF.

The CDR3 sequence is CASSGQGGGYNEQFF. The CDR3 DNA sequence: TGTGCCAGCAGTGGCCAGGGCGGGGGATACAATGAGCAGTTCTTC. The chain links TRBV6-6 to TRBJ2-1, with 7 bases fitting TRBD2. J was trimmed by 4 bases and V by 5 bases; bases with no gene match: 8. Germline V gives CDR1 MNHNY, CDR2 SVGAGI (reference sequence). This CDR3 has 15 amino acids.

The chain carries TRBV24-1 and TRBJ2-5, with 9 bases fitting TRBD2. The length of the CDR3 is 16 residues. CDR1 and CDR2 from the germline V gene are KGHDR and SFDVKD. The V segment lost 5 bases and the J segment 4 bases; nucleotides outside the gene matches: 10. CDR3 amino acids: CATSATLAGVGETQYF. The CDR3 DNA is TGTGCCACCAGTGCCACCTTAGCGGGGGTGGGAGAGACCCAGTACTTC.

The V and J genes are TRBV10-3 and TRBJ2-4; tentatively, D is TRBD2 (6 bases). The CDR3 has 13 amino acids. The V gene lost 2 bases and the J gene lost 8 bases, with 10 bases spanning the gap. Per the germline V gene, CDR1 is ENHRY and CDR2 is SYGVKD. The CDR3 nucleotides read TGTGCCATCAGTGAGGGAGGGAGGTACATTCAGTACTTC. It encodes CAISEGGRYIQYF.

The rearrangement joins TRBV28 to TRBJ2-5; weak D call: TRBD2 (5 bases). The DNA end lines up better with TRBJ2-7; the J call may be wrong. The CDR3 runs to 14 residues. Germline V gives CDR1 MDHEN, CDR2 SYDVKM. CDR3 protein: CASTSPREPYEQYF. In nucleotides, the CDR3 is TGTGCCAGCACCTCCCCCCGGGAACCCTACGAGCAGTACTTC.

This chain joins TRBV29-1 and TRBJ2-1; D may match TRBD1 or TRBD2 (5 bases each). In germline, CDR1 is SQVTM, CDR2 ANQGSEA. V gave up 3 bases and J gave up 0 bases, with 9 bases separating them. The CDR3 spans 14 residues. The CDR3 spells CSVEAGTSYNEQFF. DNA for the CDR3: TGCAGCGTTGAGGCAGGGACCTCCTACAATGAGCAGTTCTTC.

V gene TRBV6-5 combines with J gene TRBJ2-1; 9 bases fit TRBD2. This CDR3 region has 15 residues. V trimming: 3 bases; J trimming: 6 bases; junction bases outside the gene matches: 6. Germline CDR1 is MNHEY and CDR2 is SVGAGI. The CDR3 coding sequence is TGTGCCAGCAGTTATCGGACTAGCGCCGGCAATGAGCAGTTCTTC. This encodes CASSYRTSAGNEQFF.

V usage is TRBV5-1 and J usage is TRBJ1-2, with unresolved D. This CDR3 region has 14 residues. The V and J ends lost 0 bases and 2 bases respectively, with 8 bases between them. Germline CDR1 SGHRS, CDR2 YFSETQ. The CDR3 is CASSLGHLNYGYTF. CDR3 DNA: TGCGCCAGCAGCTTGGGACACCTAAACTATGGCTACACCTTC. The variable domain in full, completed from reference TRBV5-1 and TRBJ1-2, reads KAGVTQTPRYLIKTRGQQVTLSCSPISGHRSVSWYQQTPGQGLQFLFEYFSETQRNKGNFPGRFSGRQFSNSRSEMNVSTLELGDSALYLCASSLGHLNYGYTFGSGTRLTVV.